These 2 T cell receptor beta chains came from one sample sequenced in a study of spatial heterogeneity in lung cancer. TCRdb re-called the 5' RACE reads through MiXCR, storing one row per CDR3 protein. In the table there are thousands of distinct CDR3 sequences, roughly 56% of which are singletons. As for time point: blood at routine non-recurrence follow-up after resection. Sequencing was performed on PBMCs, taken at follow-up. These receptors were collected from a female donor with early-stage non-small cell lung cancer.

About this clonotype itself: Because the library targeted alpha chains, this beta chain is an off-target read whose size means little. V is TRBV5-1 and J is TRBJ2-3, with 12 bases matching TRBD2. The germline V gene has CDR1 SGHRS and CDR2 YFSETQ. J was trimmed by 2 bases and V by 4 bases; bases with no gene match: 5. This CDR3 has 16 amino acids. The CDR3: CASSERLAGDTDTQYF. CDR3 nucleotide sequence: TGCGCCAGCAGCGAGAGACTAGCGGGGGACACAGATACGCAGTATTTT.

Worth noting for this clonotype: The library was prepared for alpha chains; this beta chain is a stray read, so its frequency means little. The chain uses TRBV4-1 and TRBJ2-5; no definite D call. The germline CDR1 and CDR2 sequences are MGHRA and YSYEKL. CDR3 length equals 13 residues. V was pared by 4 bases and J by 2 bases, with 8 bases between. The CDR3 loop is CASSRLLQETQYF. The CDR3 DNA reads TGCGCCAGCAGCCGATTGCTTCAAGAGACCCAGTACTTC.